The next 21 T cell receptor beta chains were all read from a single sample in a study of T cells in narcolepsy. TCRdb keeps only in-frame clones here, not all; method: immunoSEQ multiplex PCR. The sample has tens of thousands of clones; approximately 85% are singletons. The sequencing input was CD45RA- memory CD4+ T cells from PBMCs. The receptors come from a human donor with narcolepsy.

The V call is TRBV7-6, the J call TRBJ1-1, with TRBD1 matching over 7 bases. Per the germline V gene, CDR1 is SGHVS and CDR2 is FNYEAQ. V shed 4 bases and J 1 base; nucleotides not matched to a gene: 3. This CDR3 is 14 amino acids long. CDR3 protein: CASSSNRGNTEAFF. As DNA, the CDR3 is TGTGCCAGCAGCTCGAACAGGGGGAACACTGAAGCTTTCTTT.

The chain carries TRBV6-1 and TRBJ1-5, with D tentatively TRBD1 (6 bases). The V gene's germline CDR1 is MNHNS and CDR2 SASEGT. V was trimmed by 4 bases and J by 3 bases, leaving 10 bases between them. The CDR3 runs to 14 residues. The CDR3: CASSARDTNQPQHF. The DNA for the CDR3 is TGTGCCAGCAGTGCCCGGGACACCAATCAGCCCCAGCATTTT.

The DNA of the CDR3 is TGCGCCAGCAGCCAAGATAGAGTAGAGGGCGAAAAACTGTTTTTT. Translation: CASSQDRVEGEKLFF. This chain connects TRBV4-3 to TRBJ1-4, with D unclear. V was shortened by 0 bases and J by 8 bases, with 13 bases between the two germline ends. Germline-derived CDR1 and CDR2 are LGHNA and YSLEER. The CDR3 contains 15 residues.

The chain couples TRBV5-5 to TRBJ2-2; D could derive from TRBD1 or TRBD2 (6 bases each). The CDR3 runs to 16 residues. V gave up 7 bases and J gave up 5 bases, with 21 bases separating them. CDR1 is SGHKS and CDR2 is YYEKEE in the germline V gene (reference sequence). CDR3: CASGYRGALGTGELFF. In DNA, the CDR3 is TGTGCCAGCGGGTATAGGGGGGCCCTCGGAACCGGGGAGCTGTTTTTT.

The J gene is TRBJ1-2, the V gene TRBV4-3, with a tentative D call TRBD1 (5 bases). This CDR3 is 13 amino acids long. The V end was cut by 4 bases, the J end by 4 bases, with 10 bases between. Germline lookup yields CDR1 LGHNA and CDR2 YSLEER. The CDR3 DNA reads TGCGCCAGCAGCCGGATGAGGGGCTATGGCTACACCTTC. It translates to CASSRMRGYGYTF.

The chain combines TRBV4-3 with TRBJ2-2; D may be TRBD1 (6 bases). CDR1 is LGHNA and CDR2 is YSLEER in the germline V gene. CDR3 length: 16 residues. V shed 0 bases and J shed 6 bases, with 14 bases lying between them. The CDR3 DNA reads TGCGCCAGCAGCCAAGAGTGGGGGCGCGTAGCCGGGGAGCTGTTTTTT. It encodes CASSQEWGRVAGELFF.

V and J are TRBV27 and TRBJ2-4, with 9 bases fitting TRBD1. V dropped 5 bases and J dropped 0; count of bases not matched to a gene: 8. The V gene's germline CDR1 is MNHEY and CDR2 SMNVEV (reference sequence). CDR3 length equals 17 residues. The CDR3 loop is CASSRTGVVSAKNIQYF. The CDR3 DNA reads TGTGCCAGCAGTCGGACAGGGGTGGTATCAGCCAAAAACATTCAGTACTTC.

This chain links TRBV7-9 with TRBJ1-2, with D possibly being TRBD1 (5 bases). Trimming removed 4 bases from V and 4 bases from J, with 13 bases in between. The CDR3 is made up of 14 amino acids. Germline values: CDR1 SEHNR, CDR2 FQNEAQ (reference sequence). This chain's CDR3 is CASSYETERYGYTF. As DNA, the CDR3 is TGTGCCAGCAGCTATGAGACAGAGCGCTATGGCTACACCTTC.

The chain recombines TRBV7-9 with TRBJ2-6; D not certain. With 2 bases removed from V and 6 bases from J, the gap between germline ends came to 11 bases. Germline V CDR1 and CDR2: SEHNR, FQNEAQ (reference sequence). CDR3 length: 15 amino acids. The CDR3 spells CASSLRAVSANVLTF. The CDR3 DNA sequence: TGTGCCAGCAGCTTAAGAGCAGTCTCGGCCAACGTCCTGACTTTC.

This chain joins TRBV4-2 and TRBJ1-2, with D maybe TRBD1 (5 bases). Germline CDR1 is LGHNA and CDR2 is YNFKEQ. Trimming shortened V by 2 bases and J by 5 bases, and 18 bases separated the two germline ends. The CDR3 is made up of 16 amino acids. CDR3 DNA: TGTGCCAGCAGCCAATCCCCCCCGGCAGGGATTTATGGCTACACCTTC. Residues: CASSQSPPAGIYGYTF.

V and J are TRBV4-1 and TRBJ2-3; D possibly matches TRBD1 or TRBD2 (5 bases each). This CDR3 spans 14 amino acids. Germline V gives CDR1 MGHRA, CDR2 YSYEKL. V gave up 0 bases and J gave up 8 bases, with 12 bases separating them. The CDR3 here is CASSQDQGPGTQYF. CDR3 coding DNA: TGCGCCAGCAGCCAAGATCAGGGACCAGGTACGCAGTATTTT.

This CDR3 is CASGTRHRELFF. CDR3 nucleotides: TGTGCTAGTGGGACAAGACATAGAGAACTGTTTTTT. This chain uses TRBV12-5 with TRBJ1-4, with D uncertain. The CDR3 totals 12 residues. Trimming left V 6 bases short and J 12 bases short, with 14 bases between. In germline, CDR1 is LGHNT, CDR2 FRNRAP.

The CDR3 nucleotides read TGTGCCAGCAGTTACTCGAAGTCGGGTGTTGGTGGCTACACCTTC. It is translated as CASSYSKSGVGGYTF. The rearrangement joins TRBV6-5 to TRBJ1-2; D remains ambiguous. CDR3 size: 15 residues. The V gene lost 0 bases and the J gene lost 7 bases, with 15 bases spanning the gap. Germline loops: CDR1 MNHEY, CDR2 SVGAGI.

This sequence joins TRBV28 and TRBJ1-2; 7 bases fit TRBD1. The CDR3 sequence is 14 residues long. Germline CDR1 and CDR2: MDHEN and SYDVKM. The trim removed 6 bases at V and 5 bases at J, leaving 9 bases unmatched. CDR3 in amino acids: CASRRQGSPYGYTF. The CDR3 coding sequence is TGTGCCAGCAGGCGACAGGGATCCCCTTATGGCTACACCTTC.

This clone came up once. The chain recombines TRBV11-1 with TRBJ1-6; D might be TRBD1 (6 bases). The CDR3 spans 14 residues. The germline V gene has CDR1 SGHAT and CDR2 FQDESV (reference sequence). Trimming left V 4 bases short and J 12 bases short, with 16 bases between. CDR3 amino acids: CASSYVRDTLPLHF. CDR3 nucleotides: TGTGCCAGCAGCTATGTCCGGGACACTTTACCCCTCCACTTT.

The chain is built from TRBV5-5 and TRBJ1-2; the match to TRBD1 covers 10 bases. The CDR3 spans 17 residues. Germline lookup yields CDR1 SGHKS and CDR2 YYEKEE (reference sequence). Trimming removed 2 bases from V and 8 bases from J; junction bases left unmatched: 15. The CDR3 DNA reads TGTGCCAGCAGCTTAGGGGACAGGGGTTTCAAAAGATCAGGCTACACCTTC. This codes for CASSLGDRGFKRSGYTF.

The CDR3 sequence: CASSKAPIGTGELFF. The DNA for the CDR3 is TGTGCCAGCAGTAAGGCCCCGATAGGAACCGGGGAGCTGTTTTTT. The rearrangement links TRBV2 to TRBJ2-2; D call uncertain. Germline CDR1 reads SNHLY; CDR2 reads FYNNEI. The CDR3 length is 15 residues. V was trimmed by 5 bases and J by 5 bases, leaving 15 bases between them.

The DNA for the CDR3 is TGTGCCAGCAGCTTACAGGGGGGCCACACTGAAGCTTTCTTT. Translating gives CASSLQGGHTEAFF. The chain uses TRBV7-9 and TRBJ1-1; 7 positions agree with TRBD1. The ends lost 2 bases at V and 3 bases at J; junction bases unmatched: 3. Germline CDR1 reads SEHNR; CDR2 reads FQNEAQ (reference sequence). The CDR3 contains 14 residues.

The rearrangement joins TRBV20-1 to TRBJ2-3; TRBD1 might be the D (5 bases). CDR3 size: 11 residues. The germline CDR1 and CDR2 sequences are DFQATT and SNEGSKA (reference sequence). Trimming stripped 3 bases from V and 6 bases from J, with 7 bases between. The CDR3 spells CSARAGDTQYF. Here the CDR3 DNA reads TGCAGTGCTAGGGCAGGGGATACGCAGTATTTT.

This clone was detected only a few times. The chain employs TRBV16 and TRBJ1-2; D gene ambiguous. This CDR3 is 15 amino acids long. V lost 4 bases and J 0 bases, leaving 12 bases between the germline ends. The germline CDR1 and CDR2 sequences are KGHSY and FQNENV. Here the CDR3 DNA reads TGTGCCAGCAGCCGGCCCGGGGAAGCTAACTATGGCTACACCTTC. Protein product: CASSRPGEANYGYTF.

The table lists this clone with a count of one. V usage is TRBV5-6 and J usage is TRBJ2-2; possible D gene TRBD1, 6 bases. Trimming shortened V by 0 bases and J by 3 bases, and 12 bases separated the two germline ends. The germline CDR1 and CDR2 sequences are SGHDT and YYEEEE. This CDR3 region has 16 residues. CDR3 sequence (DNA): TGTGCCAGCAGCTTGGGCGGACAGTATGACACCGGGGAGCTGTTTTTT. Its translation: CASSLGGQYDTGELFF.